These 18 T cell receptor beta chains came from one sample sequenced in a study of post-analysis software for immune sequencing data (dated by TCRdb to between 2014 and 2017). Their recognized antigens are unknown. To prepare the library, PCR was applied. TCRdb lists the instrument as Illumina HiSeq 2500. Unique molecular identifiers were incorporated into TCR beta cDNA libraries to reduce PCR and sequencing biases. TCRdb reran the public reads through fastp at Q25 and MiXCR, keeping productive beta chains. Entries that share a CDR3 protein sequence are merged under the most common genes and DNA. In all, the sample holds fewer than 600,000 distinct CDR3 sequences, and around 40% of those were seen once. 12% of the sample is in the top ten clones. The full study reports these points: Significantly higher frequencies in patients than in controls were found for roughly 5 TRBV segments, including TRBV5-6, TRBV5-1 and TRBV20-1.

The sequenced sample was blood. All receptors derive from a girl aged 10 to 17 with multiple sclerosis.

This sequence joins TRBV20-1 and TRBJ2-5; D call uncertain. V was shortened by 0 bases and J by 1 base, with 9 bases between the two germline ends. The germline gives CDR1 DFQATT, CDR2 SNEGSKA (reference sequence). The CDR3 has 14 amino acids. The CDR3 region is CSARDGRTQETQYF. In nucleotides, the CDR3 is TGCAGTGCTAGAGATGGGCGGACCCAAGAGACCCAGTACTTC.

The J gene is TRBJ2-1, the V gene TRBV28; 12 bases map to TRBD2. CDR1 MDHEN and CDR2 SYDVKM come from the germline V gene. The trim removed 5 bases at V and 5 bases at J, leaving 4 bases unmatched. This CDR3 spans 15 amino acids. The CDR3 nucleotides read TGTGCCAGCAGTGCCCGGACTAGCGGGAACAATGAGCAGTTCTTC. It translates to CASSARTSGNNEQFF.

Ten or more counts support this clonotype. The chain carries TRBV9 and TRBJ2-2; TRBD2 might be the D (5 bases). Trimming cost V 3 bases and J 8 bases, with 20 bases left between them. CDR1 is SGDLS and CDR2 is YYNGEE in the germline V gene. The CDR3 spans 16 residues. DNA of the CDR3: TGTGCCAGCAGCGGAGCTAGGAGCGGAACCGGTGGGGAGCTGTTTTTT. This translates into CASSGARSGTGGELFF.

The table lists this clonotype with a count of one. The CDR3 DNA is TGTGCCAGCAGCCTCCCTTGGCGGATGAACACTGAAGCTTTCTTT. It specifies CASSLPWRMNTEAFF. The chain uses TRBV12-3 or TRBV12-4 and TRBJ1-1; no definite D call. The CDR3 runs to 15 residues. Trimming removed 6 bases at V and 0 bases at J, with 14 bases between.

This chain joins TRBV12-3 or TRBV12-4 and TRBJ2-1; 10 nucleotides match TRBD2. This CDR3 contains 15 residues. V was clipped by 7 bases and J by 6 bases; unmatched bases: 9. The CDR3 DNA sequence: TGTGCCAGCATTCCTCCACTAGCGGGGTCCAATGAGCAGTTCTTC. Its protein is CASIPPLAGSNEQFF.

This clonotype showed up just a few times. DNA for the CDR3: TGTGCCAGCAGTTCCGGGACGGGAGACATTCAGTACTTC. This codes for CASSSGTGDIQYF. The gene calls are TRBV12-3 or TRBV12-4 and TRBJ2-4, with a tentative D call TRBD2 (6 bases). V lost 4 bases and J lost 8, with 12 bases in between. The length of the CDR3 is 13 residues.

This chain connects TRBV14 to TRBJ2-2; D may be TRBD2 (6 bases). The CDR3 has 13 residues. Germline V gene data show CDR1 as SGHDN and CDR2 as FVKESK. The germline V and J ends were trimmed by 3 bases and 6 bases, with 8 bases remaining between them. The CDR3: CASSQWGAGELFF. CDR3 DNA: TGTGCCAGCAGCCAGTGGGGGGCCGGGGAGCTGTTTTTT.

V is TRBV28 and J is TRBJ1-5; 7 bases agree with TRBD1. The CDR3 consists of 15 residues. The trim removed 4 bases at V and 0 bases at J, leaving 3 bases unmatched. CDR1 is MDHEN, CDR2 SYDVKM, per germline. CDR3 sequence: CASSSQGNSNQPQHF. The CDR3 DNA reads TGTGCCAGCAGTTCACAGGGGAATAGCAATCAGCCCCAGCATTTT.

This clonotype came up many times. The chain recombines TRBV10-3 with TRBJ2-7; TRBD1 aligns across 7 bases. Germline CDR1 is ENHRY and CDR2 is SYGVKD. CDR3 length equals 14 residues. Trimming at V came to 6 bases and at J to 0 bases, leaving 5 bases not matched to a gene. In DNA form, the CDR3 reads TGTGCCATCAGGCCGGGACAGAGCTCCTACGAGCAGTACTTC. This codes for CAIRPGQSSYEQYF.

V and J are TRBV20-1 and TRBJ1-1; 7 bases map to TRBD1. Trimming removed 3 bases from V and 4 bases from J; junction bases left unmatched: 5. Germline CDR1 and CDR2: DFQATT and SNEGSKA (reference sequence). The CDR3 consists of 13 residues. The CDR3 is CSARDGQVTEAFF. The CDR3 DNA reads TGCAGTGCTAGGGACGGACAGGTCACTGAAGCTTTCTTT.

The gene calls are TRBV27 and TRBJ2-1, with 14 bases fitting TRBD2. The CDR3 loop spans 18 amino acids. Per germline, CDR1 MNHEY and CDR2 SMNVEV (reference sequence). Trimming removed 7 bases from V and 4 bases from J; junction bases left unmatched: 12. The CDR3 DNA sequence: TGTGCCAGCATGGAGGGGACTAGCGGGAGCAGATTATACAATGAGCAGTTCTTC. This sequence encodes CASMEGTSGSRLYNEQFF.

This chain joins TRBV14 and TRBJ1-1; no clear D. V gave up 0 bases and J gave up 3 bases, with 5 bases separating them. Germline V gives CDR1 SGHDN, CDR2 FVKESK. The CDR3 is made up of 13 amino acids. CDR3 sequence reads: CASSQDADTEAFF. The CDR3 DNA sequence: TGTGCCAGCAGCCAAGACGCAGACACTGAAGCTTTCTTT.

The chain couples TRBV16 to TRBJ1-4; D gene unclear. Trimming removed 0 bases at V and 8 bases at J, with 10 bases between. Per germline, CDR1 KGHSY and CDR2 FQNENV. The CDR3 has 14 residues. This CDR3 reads CASSQSIGGEKLFF. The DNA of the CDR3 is TGTGCCAGCAGCCAATCCATCGGAGGCGAAAAACTGTTTTTT. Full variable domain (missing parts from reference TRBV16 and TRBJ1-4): GEEVAQTPKHLVRGEGQKAKLYCAPIKGHSYVFWYQQVLKNEFKFLISFQNENVFDETGMPKERFSAKCLPNSPCSLEIQATKLEDSAVYFCASSQSIGGEKLFFGSGTQLSVL.

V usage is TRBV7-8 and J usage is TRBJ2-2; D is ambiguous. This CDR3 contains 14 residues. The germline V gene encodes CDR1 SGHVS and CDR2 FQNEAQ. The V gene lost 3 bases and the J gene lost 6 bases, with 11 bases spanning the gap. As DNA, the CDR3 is TGTGCCAGCAGCTTCCTCGTCGAAGCCGGGGAGCTGTTTTTT. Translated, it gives CASSFLVEAGELFF.

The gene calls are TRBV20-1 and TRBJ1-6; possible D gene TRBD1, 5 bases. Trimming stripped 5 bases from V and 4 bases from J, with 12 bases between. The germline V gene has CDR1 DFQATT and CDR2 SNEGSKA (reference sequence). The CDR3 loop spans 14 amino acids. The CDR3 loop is CSAEPRGYNSPLHF. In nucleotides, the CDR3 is TGCAGTGCTGAACCCCGGGGGTATAATTCACCCCTCCACTTT.

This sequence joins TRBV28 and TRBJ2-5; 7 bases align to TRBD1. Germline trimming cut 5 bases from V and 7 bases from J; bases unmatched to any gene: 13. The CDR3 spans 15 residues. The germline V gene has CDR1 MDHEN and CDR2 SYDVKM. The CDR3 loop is CASSRFTGAEGTQYF. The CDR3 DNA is TGTGCCAGCAGTAGATTTACAGGGGCCGAGGGGACCCAGTACTTC.

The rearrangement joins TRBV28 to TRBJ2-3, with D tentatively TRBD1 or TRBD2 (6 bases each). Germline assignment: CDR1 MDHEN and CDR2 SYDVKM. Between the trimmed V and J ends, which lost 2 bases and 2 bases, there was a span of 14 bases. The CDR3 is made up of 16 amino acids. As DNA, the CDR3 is TGTGCCAGCAGTTTAGCATGGGGGGCTTCCACAGATACGCAGTATTTT. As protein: CASSLAWGASTDTQYF.

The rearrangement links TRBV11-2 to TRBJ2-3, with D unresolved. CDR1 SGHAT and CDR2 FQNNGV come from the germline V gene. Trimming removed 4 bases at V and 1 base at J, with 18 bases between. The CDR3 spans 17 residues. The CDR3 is CASSSLLGTHRTDTQYF. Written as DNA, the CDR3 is TGTGCCAGCAGCTCCCTCTTAGGCACGCATCGCACAGATACGCAGTATTTT.